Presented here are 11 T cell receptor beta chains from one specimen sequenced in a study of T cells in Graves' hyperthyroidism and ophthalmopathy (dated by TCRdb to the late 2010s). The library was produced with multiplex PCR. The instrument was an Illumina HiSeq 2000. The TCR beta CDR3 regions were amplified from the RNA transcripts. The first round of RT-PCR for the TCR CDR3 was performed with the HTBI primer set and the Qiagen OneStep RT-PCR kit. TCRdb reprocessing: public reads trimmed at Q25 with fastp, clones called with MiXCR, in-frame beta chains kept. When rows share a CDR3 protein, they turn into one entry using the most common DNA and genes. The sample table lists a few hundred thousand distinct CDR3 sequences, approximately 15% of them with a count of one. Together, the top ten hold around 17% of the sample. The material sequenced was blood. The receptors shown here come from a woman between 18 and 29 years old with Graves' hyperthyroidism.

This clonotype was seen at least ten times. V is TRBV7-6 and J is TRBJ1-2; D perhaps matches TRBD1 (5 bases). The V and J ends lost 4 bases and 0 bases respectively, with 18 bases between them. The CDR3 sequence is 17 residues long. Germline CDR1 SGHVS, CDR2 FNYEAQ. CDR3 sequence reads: CASSSPFGTATNYGYTF. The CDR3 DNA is TGTGCCAGCAGCTCTCCTTTTGGGACGGCTACTAACTATGGCTACACCTTC.

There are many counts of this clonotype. The CDR3, as DNA: TGTGCTAGTGGTTCTTACCCGCCCTCTAGCGGGAGCCCAGAGACCCAGTACTTC. Translated: CASGSYPPSSGSPETQYF. The V call is TRBV12-5, the J call TRBJ2-5, with 10 bases lining up with TRBD2. CDR1 and CDR2 (germline): LGHNT, FRNRAP. Trimming took 4 bases from V and 4 from J; bases not matched to a gene: 15. CDR3 length equals 18 residues.

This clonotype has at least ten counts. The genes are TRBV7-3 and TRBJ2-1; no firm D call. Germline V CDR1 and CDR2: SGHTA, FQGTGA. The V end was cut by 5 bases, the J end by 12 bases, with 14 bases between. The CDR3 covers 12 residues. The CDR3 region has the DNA TGTGCCAGCAGCCTCGGATCCGACGCGCAGTTCTTC. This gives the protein CASSLGSDAQFF.

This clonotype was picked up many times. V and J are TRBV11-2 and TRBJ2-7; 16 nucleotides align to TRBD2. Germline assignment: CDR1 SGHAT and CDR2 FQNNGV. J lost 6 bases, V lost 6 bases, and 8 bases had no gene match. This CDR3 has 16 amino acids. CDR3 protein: CASSSKGLAGGSEQYV. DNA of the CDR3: TGTGCCAGCAGTAGTAAGGGACTAGCGGGAGGGAGCGAGCAGTACGTC.

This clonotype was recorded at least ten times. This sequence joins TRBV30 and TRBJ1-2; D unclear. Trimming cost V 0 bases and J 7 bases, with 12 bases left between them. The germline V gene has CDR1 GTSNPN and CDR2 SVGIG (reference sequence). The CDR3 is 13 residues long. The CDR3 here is CAWSVRAGSGYTF. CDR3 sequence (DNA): TGTGCCTGGAGTGTACGGGCGGGTTCTGGCTACACCTTC.

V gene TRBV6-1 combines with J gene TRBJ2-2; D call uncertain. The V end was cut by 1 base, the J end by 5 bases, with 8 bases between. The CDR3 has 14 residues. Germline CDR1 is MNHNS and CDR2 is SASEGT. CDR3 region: CASSEVKATGELFF. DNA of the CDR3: TGTGCCAGCAGTGAAGTTAAGGCTACCGGGGAGCTGTTTTTT.

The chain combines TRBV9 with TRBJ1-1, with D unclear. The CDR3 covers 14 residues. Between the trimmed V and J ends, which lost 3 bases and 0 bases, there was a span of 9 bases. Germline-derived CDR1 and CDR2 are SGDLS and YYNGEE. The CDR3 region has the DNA TGTGCCAGCAGCGCCTTGGGCATGAACACTGAAGCTTTCTTT. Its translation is CASSALGMNTEAFF.

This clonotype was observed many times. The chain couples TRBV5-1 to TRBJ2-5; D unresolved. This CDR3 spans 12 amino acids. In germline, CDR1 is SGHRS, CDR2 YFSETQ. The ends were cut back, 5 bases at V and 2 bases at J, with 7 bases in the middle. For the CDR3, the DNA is TGCGCCAGCAGTCAGGAACAAGAGACCCAGTACTTC. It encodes CASSQEQETQYF.

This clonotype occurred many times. CDR3 residues: CSADPGTANTEAFF. The CDR3 DNA sequence: TGCAGTGCCGATCCCGGGACGGCGAACACTGAAGCTTTCTTT. The chain is built from TRBV20-1 and TRBJ1-1; D is perhaps TRBD1 (5 bases). Trimming stripped 6 bases from V and 1 base from J, with 15 bases between. The CDR3 has 14 residues. Germline lookup yields CDR1 DFQATT and CDR2 SNEGSKA (reference sequence).

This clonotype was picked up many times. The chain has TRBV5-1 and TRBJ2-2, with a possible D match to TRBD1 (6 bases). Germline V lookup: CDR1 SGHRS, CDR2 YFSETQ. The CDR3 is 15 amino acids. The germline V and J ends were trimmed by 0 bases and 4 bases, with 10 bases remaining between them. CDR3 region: CASSLVRGSTGELFF. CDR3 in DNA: TGCGCCAGCAGCTTGGTTAGGGGGAGCACCGGGGAGCTGTTTTTT.

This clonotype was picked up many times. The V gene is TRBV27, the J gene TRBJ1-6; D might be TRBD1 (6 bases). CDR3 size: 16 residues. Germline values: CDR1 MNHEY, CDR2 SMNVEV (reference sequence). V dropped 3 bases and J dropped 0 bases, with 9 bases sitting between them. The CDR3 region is CASSFGQSSYNSPLHF. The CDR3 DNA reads TGTGCCAGCAGTTTCGGACAGAGCTCCTATAATTCACCCCTCCACTTT.